A single sample is the source of the 27 T cell receptor beta chains below, sequenced in a study of cytomegalovirus exposure and HLA in healthy donors. Both 60 Vbeta primers and 13 Jbeta primers went into the PCR. Generated by immunoSEQ multiplex PCR, the TCRdb table keeps only in-frame clones and is missing some. The sample shows roughly 190,000 clones, and around 6% sits with its ten largest clones. Sequenced sample: PBMCs. All receptors come from a man aged 25-40 years in good health and CMV-seronegative.

This chain joins TRBV28 and TRBJ1-2, with 9 bases matching TRBD1. CDR3 length: 13 amino acids. Germline CDR1 and CDR2: MDHEN and SYDVKM. Losses at the gene ends were 5 bases for V and 4 bases for J; bases not matched to a gene: 2. The CDR3 protein is CASSAGQGYGYTF. CDR3 bases: TGTGCCAGCAGTGCGGGACAGGGCTATGGCTACACCTTC.

The V call is TRBV7-9, the J call TRBJ2-5; 8 bases fit TRBD1. The CDR3 has 14 residues. With V trimmed by 5 bases and J by 2 bases, 4 bases remained unmatched. CDR1 SEHNR and CDR2 FQNEAQ come from the germline V gene (reference sequence). The CDR3 region is CASSIRTGQETQYF. The CDR3 DNA reads as TGTGCCAGCAGCATAAGGACAGGGCAAGAGACCCAGTACTTC.

The chain has TRBV7-2 and TRBJ2-3; D unresolved. The germline gives CDR1 SGHTA, CDR2 FQGNSA. V was clipped by 2 bases and J by 0 bases, with 12 bases between them. The CDR3 runs to 16 residues. The CDR3 DNA reads TGTGCCAGCAGCTTACGATCCGTCGGGAGCACAGATACGCAGTATTTT. This translates into CASSLRSVGSTDTQYF.

The gene calls are TRBV15 and TRBJ2-7; 12 nucleotides align to TRBD2. This CDR3 contains 18 residues. The germline CDR1 and CDR2 sequences are LNHNV and YYDKDF (reference sequence). V was clipped by 4 bases and J by 1 base; unmatched bases: 11. This chain's CDR3 is CATSMSHGLAGRSYEQYF. Here the CDR3 DNA reads TGTGCCACCAGCATGTCCCACGGACTAGCGGGGAGATCCTACGAGCAGTACTTC.

The V and J genes are TRBV10-2 and TRBJ2-7; TRBD2 matches at 13 bases. V shed 6 bases and J 2 bases; nucleotides not matched to a gene: 4. CDR1 and CDR2 from the germline V gene are WSHSY and SAAADI. The CDR3 has 15 amino acids. The CDR3 loop reads CASRAGTSGTYEQYF. CDR3 bases: TGCGCCAGCAGGGCAGGGACTAGCGGGACCTACGAGCAGTACTTC.

The DNA for the CDR3 is TGCAGCGTTGCCCGGGACAGCGGCAATCAGCCCCAGCATTTT. As protein: CSVARDSGNQPQHF. The chain uses TRBV29-1 and TRBJ1-5; 7 bases fit TRBD1. The length of the CDR3 is 14 residues. V gave up 4 bases and J gave up 2 bases; unmatched junction bases: 5. Per the germline V gene, CDR1 is SQVTM and CDR2 is ANQGSEA.

The CDR3 sequence: CASSTLTGSYEQYF. In DNA, the CDR3 is TGTGCCAGCAGTACTTTGACAGGTTCCTACGAGCAGTACTTC. The chain joins TRBV28 to TRBJ2-7, with D maybe TRBD1 (6 bases). This CDR3 spans 14 amino acids. Per the germline V gene, CDR1 is MDHEN and CDR2 is SYDVKM. Trimming removed 5 bases at V and 1 base at J, with 12 bases between.

This chain joins TRBV11-2 and TRBJ2-7; TRBD2 might be the D (7 bases). Germline CDR1 is SGHAT and CDR2 is FQNNGV. The CDR3 length is 13 residues. V was pared by 11 bases and J by 0 bases, with 14 bases between. The CDR3 sequence is CASEGGGSYEQYF. In DNA form, the CDR3 reads TGTGCCTCGGAGGGGGGGGGCTCCTACGAGCAGTACTTC. Full variable domain (remainder filled in from reference TRBV11-2 and TRBJ2-7): EAGVAQSPRYKIIEKRQSVAFWCNPISGHATLYWYQQILGQGPKLLIQFQNNGVVDDSQLPKDRFSAERLKGVDSTLKIQPAKLEDSAVYLCASEGGGSYEQYFGPGTRLTVT.

The chain carries TRBV6-5 and TRBJ1-2; 7 bases align to TRBD1. V was clipped by 7 bases and J by 1 base; unmatched bases: 9. This CDR3 is built from 15 residues. Germline V gene sequence: CDR1 MNHEY, CDR2 SVGAGI. CDR3 sequence reads: CASMKGAILNYGYTF. The CDR3 coding sequence is TGTGCCAGCATGAAGGGGGCGATCCTTAACTATGGCTACACCTTC.

The chain is built from TRBV30 and TRBJ1-2; D is undetermined. Germline loops: CDR1 GTSNPN, CDR2 SVGIG (reference sequence). The germline V and J ends were trimmed by 2 bases and 5 bases, with 12 bases remaining between them. The CDR3 loop spans 13 amino acids. The CDR3 nucleotides read TGTGCCTGGAGTCCCAGGATCGCTTATGGCTACACCTTC. This codes for CAWSPRIAYGYTF.

This chain connects TRBV6-5 to TRBJ1-3, with 7 positions matching TRBD1. The CDR3 consists of 15 residues. Germline V lookup: CDR1 MNHEY, CDR2 SVGAGI. V lost 3 bases and J lost 4; bases outside the gene matches: 6. As DNA, the CDR3 is TGTGCCAGCAGTTATTCCGACAGGGCAGGAAACACCATATATTTT. As protein: CASSYSDRAGNTIYF.

V gene TRBV28 combines with J gene TRBJ1-2; 8 bases are a match to TRBD1. This CDR3 spans 14 amino acids. The ends lost 6 bases at V and 0 bases at J; junction bases unmatched: 3. CDR1 and CDR2 from the germline V gene are MDHEN and SYDVKM. DNA for the CDR3: TGTGCCAGCAGGACAGGGGAGGCTAACTATGGCTACACCTTC. The encoded protein is CASRTGEANYGYTF.

CDR3: CAISEAAGYTDTQYF. CDR3 coding DNA: TGTGCCATCAGTGAAGCGGCGGGGTACACAGATACGCAGTATTTT. J is TRBJ2-3 and V is TRBV10-3; possible D gene TRBD2, 6 bases. V lost 3 bases and J lost 2, with 12 bases in between. CDR1 is ENHRY and CDR2 is SYGVKD in the germline V gene. This CDR3 spans 15 amino acids.

V gene TRBV27 combines with J gene TRBJ2-4; D is perhaps TRBD2 (6 bases). Between the trimmed V and J ends, which lost 2 bases and 1 base, there was a span of 21 bases. CDR3 length equals 19 residues. CDR1 and CDR2 (germline): MNHEY, SMNVEV (reference sequence). CDR3 protein: CASSLDPPGGEGAKNIQYF. In DNA, the CDR3 is TGTGCCAGCAGTTTAGACCCCCCAGGAGGGGAAGGGGCCAAAAACATTCAGTACTTC.

The chain combines TRBV2 with TRBJ1-5; 9 bases map to TRBD1. This CDR3 has 14 amino acids. Germline V gives CDR1 SNHLY, CDR2 FYNNEI. V shed 6 bases, J shed 6 bases, and the junction held 6 bases outside the gene matches. In DNA form, the CDR3 reads TGTGCCAGCAGCTACACAGGGGGCACTCAGCCCCAGCATTTT. Protein product: CASSYTGGTQPQHF.

The chain has TRBV10-3 and TRBJ1-2; D is perhaps TRBD1 (5 bases). Germline V gene data show CDR1 as ENHRY and CDR2 as SYGVKD. The CDR3 is 15 amino acids. V was pared by 5 bases and J by 2 bases, with 15 bases between. The CDR3 here is CAISMPAGGNYGYTF. CDR3 nucleotide sequence: TGTGCCATCAGTATGCCGGCGGGGGGGAACTATGGCTACACCTTC.

This sequence joins TRBV6-5 and TRBJ1-4; no definite D call. Germline CDR1 reads MNHEY; CDR2 reads SVGAGI. Deletions cut 6 bases from V and 7 bases from J, with 6 bases between. The CDR3 covers 11 residues. The chain's CDR3 is CASRTGEKLFF. The CDR3 DNA follows: TGTGCCAGCAGAACGGGTGAAAAACTGTTTTTT.

The chain joins TRBV6-5 to TRBJ1-5; unclear D gene. Germline V gene sequence: CDR1 MNHEY, CDR2 SVGAGI. V dropped 7 bases and J dropped 5 bases, with 12 bases sitting between them. The CDR3 spans 13 residues. The CDR3 spells CASKQSLDQPQHF. The CDR3 coding sequence is TGTGCCAGCAAACAGTCCCTCGATCAGCCCCAGCATTTT.

This chain uses TRBV19 with TRBJ2-1, with 11 bases lining up with TRBD2. V lost 9 bases to trimming and J lost 3 bases; unmatched junction nucleotides: 4. Germline V lookup: CDR1 LNHDA, CDR2 SQIVND (reference sequence). There are 14 residues in the CDR3. The CDR3 region has the DNA TGTGCCAGCTCAGGACTAGCGGGCTACAATGAGCAGTTCTTC. It encodes CASSGLAGYNEQFF. The variable domain in full, completed from reference TRBV19 and TRBJ2-1, reads DGGITQSPKYLFRKEGQNVTLSCEQNLNHDAMYWYRQDPGQGLRLIYYSQIVNDFQKGDIAEGYSVSREKKESFPLTVTSAQKNPTAFYLCASSGLAGYNEQFFGPGTRLTVL.

The V and J genes are TRBV5-1 and TRBJ1-1; D is unclear. CDR1 SGHRS and CDR2 YFSETQ come from the germline V gene. CDR3 length: 14 residues. V dropped 0 bases and J dropped 7 bases, with 13 bases sitting between them. The CDR3 spells CASSLARRSLEAFF. CDR3 bases: TGCGCCAGCAGCTTGGCCAGGCGATCACTTGAAGCTTTCTTT.

V and J are TRBV30 and TRBJ2-3, with D possibly matching TRBD2 (5 bases). The V gene's germline CDR1 is GTSNPN and CDR2 SVGIG (reference sequence). V lost 7 bases, J lost 3 bases, and 17 bases lay in between. This CDR3 region has 14 residues. The CDR3 is CASSVAGMTDTQYF. In nucleotides, the CDR3 is TGTGCCTCTTCGGTGGCGGGTATGACAGATACGCAGTATTTT.

This rearrangement joins TRBV11-2 to TRBJ2-7, with 8 bases lining up with TRBD2. V lost 0 bases to trimming and J lost 3 bases; unmatched junction nucleotides: 4. Germline assignment: CDR1 SGHAT and CDR2 FQNNGV. This CDR3 is 15 amino acids long. This CDR3 reads CASSLELAGYYEQYF. In nucleotides, the CDR3 is TGTGCCAGCAGCTTAGAGTTAGCGGGGTACTACGAGCAGTACTTC.

The chain couples TRBV7-9 to TRBJ1-2; TRBD1 agrees at 9 bases. The CDR3 totals 15 residues. With 5 bases clipped from V and 8 bases from J, the junction kept 12 bases outside the gene matches. CDR1 is SEHNR, CDR2 FQNEAQ, per germline (reference sequence). The CDR3 DNA follows: TGTGCCAGCAGCCTGACAGGGGGTGCATTAATGGGCTACACCTTC. As protein: CASSLTGGALMGYTF.

The chain is built from TRBV27 and TRBJ2-1; 10 nucleotides line up with TRBD1. The V segment lost 9 bases and the J segment 4 bases; nucleotides outside the gene matches: 6. CDR1 and CDR2 from the germline V gene are MNHEY and SMNVEV (reference sequence). The CDR3 totals 14 residues. The CDR3 coding sequence is TGTGCCAGTTCAAGGGACAGGGGTTACAATGAGCAGTTCTTC. This sequence encodes CASSRDRGYNEQFF.

The chain carries TRBV5-1 and TRBJ1-2; possibly TRBD1 for D (6 bases). This CDR3 contains 15 residues. The germline CDR1 and CDR2 sequences are SGHRS and YFSETQ. V was trimmed by 5 bases and J by 2 bases, leaving 16 bases between them. CDR3 in DNA: TGCGCCAGCAGGCCAGGACAGATATCCAACTATGGCTACACCTTC. Translation: CASRPGQISNYGYTF.

This chain connects TRBV30 to TRBJ1-5; 8 nucleotides agree with TRBD1. The germline V gene has CDR1 GTSNPN and CDR2 SVGIG (reference sequence). V lost 3 bases, J lost 5 bases, and 3 bases stayed unmatched. CDR3 length equals 13 residues. This CDR3 reads CAWSVQGDQPQHF. CDR3 in DNA: TGTGCCTGGAGCGTACAGGGGGATCAGCCCCAGCATTTT. Filled out from reference TRBV30 and TRBJ1-5, the complete variable domain reads SQTIHQWPATLVQPVGSPLSLECTVEGTSNPNLYWYRQAAGRGLQLLFYSVGIGQISSEVPQNLSASRPQDRQFILSSKKLLLSDSGFYLCAWSVQGDQPQHFGDGTRLSIL.

V gene TRBV6-5 combines with J gene TRBJ1-1, with 7 bases fitting TRBD1. This CDR3 has 13 residues. Germline CDR1 is MNHEY and CDR2 is SVGAGI. Unmatched junction bases numbered 2, after V lost 7 bases and J lost 0 bases. For the CDR3, the DNA is TGTGCCAGCACGGGACAGTTGAACACTGAAGCTTTCTTT. Translation gives CASTGQLNTEAFF.